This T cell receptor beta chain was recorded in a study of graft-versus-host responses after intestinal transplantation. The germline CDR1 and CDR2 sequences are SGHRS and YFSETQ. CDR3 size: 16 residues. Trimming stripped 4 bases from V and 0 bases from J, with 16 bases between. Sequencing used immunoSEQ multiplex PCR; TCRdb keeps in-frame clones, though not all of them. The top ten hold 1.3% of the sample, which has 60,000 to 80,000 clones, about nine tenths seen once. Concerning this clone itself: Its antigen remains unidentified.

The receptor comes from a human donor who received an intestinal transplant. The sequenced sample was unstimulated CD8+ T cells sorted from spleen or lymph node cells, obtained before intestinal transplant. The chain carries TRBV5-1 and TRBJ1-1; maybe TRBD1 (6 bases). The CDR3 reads CASSPDETGMNTEAFF. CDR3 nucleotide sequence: TGCGCCAGCAGCCCAGACGAGACAGGAATGAACACTGAAGCTTTCTTT.